This T cell receptor (beta chain) was sequenced in a study of cytomegalovirus exposure and HLA in healthy donors. Of note for this clone: Its target is unknown.

Study-wide results and limits: A later analysis found TCR association rates differed by HLA locus, highest for DRB1 and lowest for HLA-C. Reports indicate that TCR beta sequences accurately predicted the HLA-A and HLA-B alleles of most subjects. CMV serostatus was the only immune exposure information that was available.

The CDR3 has 15 residues. With V trimmed by 4 bases and J by 2 bases, 7 bases remained unmatched. Germline V gene lookup returns CDR1 SGHRS and CDR2 YFSETQ. Everyone who donated was a healthy bone marrow donor. The study ran its PCR with 60 Vbeta and 13 Jbeta primers. Only in-frame clones appear in the TCRdb table, and some are missing; sequencing was by immunoSEQ multiplex PCR. The sample shows 120,000 to 150,000 clones, over 75% of them seen only once. The clonotype was recovered from a woman aged 45-65 years in good health and CMV-seropositive. Material: PBMCs. The genes are TRBV5-1 and TRBJ2-3, with 7 bases aligning to TRBD1. CDR3 sequence (DNA): TGCGCCAGCAGCACTGGGACAGCCCTCACAGATACGCAGTATTTT. The encoded protein is CASSTGTALTDTQYF.